This T cell receptor beta chain was captured by sequencing in a study of Ad26.COV2.S vaccination and SARS-CoV-2 variants (dated by TCRdb to the early 2020s). A note on the overall study: Donors in the vaccine arm were drawn from COV1001, a phase I-IIa trial of Ad26.COV2.S in healthy adults that was multicentre, randomized, double-blind and placebo-controlled. Ad26.COV2.S was given intramuscularly at 5x10^10 or 1x10^11 viral particles, as a single shot or as two shots 56 days apart. TCRbeta repertoire sequencing was used to assess the specificity and breadth of SARS-CoV-2-reactive T cell receptors after Ad26.COV2.S vaccination. A total of about 30 samples were included in the TCR-sequenced set, comprising some 20 Ad26.COV2.S vaccine recipients, 5 placebo recipients and 8 SARS-CoV-2 convalescent individuals. Trial participants were randomized into five groups of five, in which low-dose or high-dose Ad26.COV2.S was given once or twice, or placebo was given on both occasions. Investigators remained blinded to trial group allocation during experiments and outcome assessment.

The germline V end is reduced by 4 bases and the J end by 2 bases; junction bases left unmatched: 9. According to the germline V gene, CDR1 reads SGHVS and CDR2 reads FNYEAQ. CDR3 length: 16 amino acids, cysteine to phenylalanine. The kept DNA is CDR3 alone, 48 bases in frame from the first base. The immunoSEQ Assay was used to sequence TCRbeta CDR3 regions. After extraction, genomic DNA underwent amplification by bias-controlled multiplex PCR, followed by high-throughput sequencing. Concerning the study's data processing: To quantify the absolute abundance of every unique TCRbeta CDR3 region, sequences were collapsed and filtered. T cell fraction was estimated by normalizing TCRbeta template counts to usable DNA, with usable DNA measured through amplification of reference genes found in all nucleated cells. Repertoire TCRs were annotated as SARS-CoV-2-specific by exact matching of V gene, CDR3 amino acid sequence and J gene to a known reactive TCR set. The reference SARS-CoV-2 TCR set came from MIRA and was filtered for enrichment in COVID-19-positive ImmuneCODE repertoires, removing public or cross-reactive TCRs. Using the MIRA antigens, annotated TCRs were further analysed by specific ORF or by position within an ORF. Depth was the summed frequency of annotated unique rearrangements, while breadth was defined as annotated unique rearrangements over total unique productive rearrangements. Two-sided Wilcoxon rank-sum tests were applied when comparing TCR breadth between groups. In TCRdb, the immuneACCESS table is reduced to in-frame sequences with V and J assigned. These tables do not hold every clone; where another copy was compared, an unresolved V gene accounts for under half, and the others remain unexplained. Clonal size and the V and J genes are those of that table, whereas D and trimming came from the DNA. This sample lists a few hundred thousand clones; 70% to 90% were detected once. Over 1.5% of the sample lies in the top ten.

The intended sense of this specimen's treatment or condition label: approximately 18 received Ad26.COV2.S at low or high dose, single or two shots; 5 received placebo; per-sample allocation not given. Repertoires of vaccine and placebo recipients were sequenced from samples taken on day 63 after the first injection. Between 29 July and 7 August 2020, Cohort 1b enrolled about two dozen adults aged 18-55 years at one site in Boston, USA. As a vaccine, Ad26.COV2.S was a replication-incompetent adenovirus type 26 vector that expressed a prefusion-stabilized SARS-CoV-2 spike protein derived from the original Wuhan strain. Findings and caveats that apply to the study as a whole: The authors noted that total T cell responses may have been underestimated by the TCR breadth and depth analyses. Ad26.COV2.S recipients had higher spike-specific TCR breadth than placebo recipients (P = 0.0014). The study lacked the statistical power to compare responses across vaccine doses or regimens. After vaccination, substantial breadth of spike-specific CD8+ and CD4+ T cell responses was reported. Vaccine and placebo recipients had comparable non-spike TCR breadth, which fits with the vaccine containing only spike.

The count of this clone is one. Its binding antigen is unknown. No per-base quality is available; no much larger clone lies one base away. The material sequenced was peripheral blood, taken in a trial of Ad26.COV2.S vaccine versus placebo. Recombination linked TRBV7-6 to TRBJ2-3, with 7 bases in between that match TRBD2. This TCR came from a person aged 18-65 years who received the Ad26.COV2.S COVID-19 vaccine or a placebo. CDR3 sequence: CASSSRGGTTTDTQYF. In nucleotide form, the sequence is TGTGCCAGCAGCTCCCGGGGCGGGACTACCACAGATACGCAGTATTTT.